The text below deals with one TCR beta chain. Its antigen is unidentified. These data are taken from a study of T cell repertoires in cytomegalovirus infection. Study at large: The public TCR beta signatures pointed to both CMV infection and matching HLA type.

Findings and limits, study-wide: Dominating the ex vivo response were TCR beta clonotypes that were CMV-specific and HLA-C-restricted. Carriers of CMV plus the relevant HLA were identified by cumulative public TCR beta family frequency.

TCRdb ran MiXCR on the reads and lists one entry per CDR3 protein. The sample records some 390,000 distinct CDR3 sequences, about a sixth being singletons. After removal of 3 bases from V and 0 bases from J, the junction contained 6 bases not matched to a gene. CDR1 DFQATT and CDR2 SNEGSKA come from the germline V gene (reference sequence). There are 15 residues in the CDR3. Material: PBMCs. This clonotype originated in a human donor in good health (CMV status not recorded). Some clones in this sample may be carry-over from other donors' samples. This chain uses TRBV20-1 with TRBJ2-7; 9 bases are a match to TRBD2. CDR3 in amino acids: CSARSASGASYEQYF. The CDR3, as DNA: TGCAGTGCTAGGTCCGCTAGCGGGGCCTCCTACGAGCAGTACTTC.